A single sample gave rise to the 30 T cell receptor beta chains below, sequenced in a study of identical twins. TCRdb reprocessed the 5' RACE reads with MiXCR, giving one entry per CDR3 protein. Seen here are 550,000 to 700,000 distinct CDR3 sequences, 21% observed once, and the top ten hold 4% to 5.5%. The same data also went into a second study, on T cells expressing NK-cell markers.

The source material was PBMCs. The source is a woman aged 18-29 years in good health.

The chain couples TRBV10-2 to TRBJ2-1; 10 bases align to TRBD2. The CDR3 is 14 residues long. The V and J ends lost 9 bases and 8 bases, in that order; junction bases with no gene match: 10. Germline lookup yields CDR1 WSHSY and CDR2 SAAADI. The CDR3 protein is CASSPSGSVYEQFF. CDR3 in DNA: TGCGCCAGTTCCCCTAGCGGGAGTGTCTATGAGCAGTTCTTC.

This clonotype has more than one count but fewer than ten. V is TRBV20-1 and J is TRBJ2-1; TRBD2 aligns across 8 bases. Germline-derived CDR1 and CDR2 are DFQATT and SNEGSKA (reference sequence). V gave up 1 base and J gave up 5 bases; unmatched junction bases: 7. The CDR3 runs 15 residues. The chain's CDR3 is CSARAGSGSHNEQFF. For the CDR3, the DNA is TGCAGTGCTAGAGCGGGAAGCGGGAGCCACAATGAGCAGTTCTTC.

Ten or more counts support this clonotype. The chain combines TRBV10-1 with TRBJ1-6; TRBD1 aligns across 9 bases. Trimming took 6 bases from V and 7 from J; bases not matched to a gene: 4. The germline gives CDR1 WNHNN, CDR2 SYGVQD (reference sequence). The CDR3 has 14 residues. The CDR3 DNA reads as TGCGCCAGCAGGGACAGGGGTAGCAATTCACCCCTCCACTTT. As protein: CASRDRGSNSPLHF.

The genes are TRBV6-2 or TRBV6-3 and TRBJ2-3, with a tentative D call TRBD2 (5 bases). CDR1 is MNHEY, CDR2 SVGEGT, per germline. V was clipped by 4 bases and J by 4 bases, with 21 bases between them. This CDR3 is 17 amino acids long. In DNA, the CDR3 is TGTGCCAGCAGTTTCCTCCTCGAGGGAGTCAAGGCAGATACGCAGTATTTT. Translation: CASSFLLEGVKADTQYF.

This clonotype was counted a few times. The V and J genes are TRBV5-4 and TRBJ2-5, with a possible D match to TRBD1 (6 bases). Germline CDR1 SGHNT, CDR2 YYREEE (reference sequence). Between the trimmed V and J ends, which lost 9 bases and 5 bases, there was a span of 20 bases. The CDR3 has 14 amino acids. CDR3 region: CATSEGDEGETQYF. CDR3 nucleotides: TGTGCCACCTCCGAGGGGGACGAAGGGGAGACCCAGTACTTC.

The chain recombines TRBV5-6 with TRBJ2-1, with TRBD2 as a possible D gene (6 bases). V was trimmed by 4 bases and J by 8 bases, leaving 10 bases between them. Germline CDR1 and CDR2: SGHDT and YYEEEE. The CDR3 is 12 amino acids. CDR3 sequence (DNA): TGTGCCAGCAGCCCCGGGGGATATGAGCAGTTCTTC. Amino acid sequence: CASSPGGYEQFF.

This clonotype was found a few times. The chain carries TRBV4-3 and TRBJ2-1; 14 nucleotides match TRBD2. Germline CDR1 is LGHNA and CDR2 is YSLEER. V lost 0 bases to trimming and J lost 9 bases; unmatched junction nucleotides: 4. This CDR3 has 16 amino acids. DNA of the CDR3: TGCGCCAGCAGCCAAGACGGGACTAGCGGGAGACGTGAGCAGTTCTTC. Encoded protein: CASSQDGTSGRREQFF.

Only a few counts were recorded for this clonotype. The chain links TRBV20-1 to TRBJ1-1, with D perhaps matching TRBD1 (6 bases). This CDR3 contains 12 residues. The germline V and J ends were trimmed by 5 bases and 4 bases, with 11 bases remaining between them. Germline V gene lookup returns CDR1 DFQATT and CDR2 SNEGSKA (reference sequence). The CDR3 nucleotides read TGCAGTGCTCAGGGGAGGAGCACTGAAGCTTTCTTT. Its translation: CSAQGRSTEAFF.

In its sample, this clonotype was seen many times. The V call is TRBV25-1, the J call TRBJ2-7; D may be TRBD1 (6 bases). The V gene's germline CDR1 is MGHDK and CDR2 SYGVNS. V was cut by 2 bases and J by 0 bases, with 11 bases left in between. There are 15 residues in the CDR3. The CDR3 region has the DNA TGTGCCAGCAGTGAACAGGGACAAGTCTCCTACGAGCAGTACTTC. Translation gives CASSEQGQVSYEQYF.

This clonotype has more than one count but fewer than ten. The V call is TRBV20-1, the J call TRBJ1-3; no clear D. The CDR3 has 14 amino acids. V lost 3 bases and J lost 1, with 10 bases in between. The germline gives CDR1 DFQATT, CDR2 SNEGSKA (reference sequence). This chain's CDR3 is CSASLARSGNTIYF. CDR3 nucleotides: TGCAGTGCTAGCCTGGCCCGGTCTGGAAACACCATATATTTT.

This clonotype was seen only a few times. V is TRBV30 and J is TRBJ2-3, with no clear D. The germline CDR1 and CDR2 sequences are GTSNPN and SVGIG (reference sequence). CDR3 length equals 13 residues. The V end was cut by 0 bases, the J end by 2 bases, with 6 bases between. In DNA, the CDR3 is TGTGCCTGGAGTGTATCACTCACAGATACGCAGTATTTT. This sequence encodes CAWSVSLTDTQYF.

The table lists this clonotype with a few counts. The CDR3 here is CASRDQVGNEKLFF. CDR3 DNA: TGTGCCAGCAGGGATCAGGTCGGGAATGAAAAACTGTTTTTT. V usage is TRBV12-3 or TRBV12-4 and J usage is TRBJ1-4; D not resolved. V lost 6 bases and J lost 5, with 13 bases in between. There are 14 residues in the CDR3.

CDR3 bases: TGTGCCAGCAGCATTGACAGGGAGCAGTTCTTC. This sequence encodes CASSIDREQFF. This sequence joins TRBV25-1 and TRBJ2-1; possibly TRBD1 for D (6 bases). Germline V lookup: CDR1 MGHDK, CDR2 SYGVNS. V was pared by 6 bases and J by 10 bases, with 10 bases between. The CDR3 is 11 residues long.

CDR3 sequence: CSAWDYNTDTQYF. CDR3 nucleotides: TGCAGTGCTTGGGACTATAACACAGATACGCAGTATTTT. The V and J genes are TRBV20-1 and TRBJ2-3, with TRBD2 identical over 7 bases. The trim removed 5 bases at V and 2 bases at J, leaving 4 bases unmatched. Germline CDR1 DFQATT, CDR2 SNEGSKA (reference sequence). This CDR3 comprises 13 residues.

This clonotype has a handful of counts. The chain's CDR3 is CASSLWLGFYNEQFF. The CDR3 nucleotides read TGTGCCAGCAGCTTATGGTTGGGGTTCTACAATGAGCAGTTCTTC. The rearrangement joins TRBV7-2 to TRBJ2-1; no clear D gene. CDR3 length equals 15 residues. Germline-derived CDR1 and CDR2 are SGHTA and FQGNSA. Trimming pared 2 bases from V and 3 bases from J, leaving 11 bases between. Combining the CDR3 with reference TRBV7-2 and TRBJ2-1 gives the whole variable domain GAGVSQSPSNKVTEKGKDVELRCDPISGHTALYWYRQSLGQGLEFLIYFQGNSAPDKSGLPSDRFSAERTGGSVSTLTIQRTQQEDSAVYLCASSLWLGFYNEQFFGPGTRLTVL.

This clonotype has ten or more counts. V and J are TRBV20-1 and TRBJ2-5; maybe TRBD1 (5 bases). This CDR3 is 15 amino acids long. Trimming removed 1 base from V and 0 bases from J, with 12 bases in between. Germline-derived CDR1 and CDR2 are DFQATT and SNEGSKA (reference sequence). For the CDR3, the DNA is TGCAGTGCTAGAGCACGGCCAGGGTACCAAGAGACCCAGTACTTC. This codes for CSARARPGYQETQYF.

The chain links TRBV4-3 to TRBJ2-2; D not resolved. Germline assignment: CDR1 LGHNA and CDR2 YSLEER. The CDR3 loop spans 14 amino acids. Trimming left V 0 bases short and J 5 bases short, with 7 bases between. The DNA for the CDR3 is TGCGCCAGCAGCCAAGATGGTGGGACCGGGGAGCTGTTTTTT. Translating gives CASSQDGGTGELFF.

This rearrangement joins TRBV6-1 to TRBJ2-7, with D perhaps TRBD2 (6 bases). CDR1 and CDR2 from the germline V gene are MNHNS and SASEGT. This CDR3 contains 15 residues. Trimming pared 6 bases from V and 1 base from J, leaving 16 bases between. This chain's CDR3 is CASSRPGLSSYEQYF. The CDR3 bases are TGTGCCAGCAGCCGACCGGGACTGTCGTCCTACGAGCAGTACTTC.

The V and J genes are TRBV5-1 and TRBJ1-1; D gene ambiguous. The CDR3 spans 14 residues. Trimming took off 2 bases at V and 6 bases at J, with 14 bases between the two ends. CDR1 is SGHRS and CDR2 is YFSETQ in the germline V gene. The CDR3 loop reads CASSFSTTSSEAFF. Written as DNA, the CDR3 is TGCGCCAGCAGCTTTTCTACAACGTCCTCTGAAGCTTTCTTT.

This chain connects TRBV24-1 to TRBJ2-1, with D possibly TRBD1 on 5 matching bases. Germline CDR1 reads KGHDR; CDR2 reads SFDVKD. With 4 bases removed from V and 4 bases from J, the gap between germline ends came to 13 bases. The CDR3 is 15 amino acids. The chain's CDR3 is CATSEGLKGYNEQFF. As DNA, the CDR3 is TGTGCCACCAGTGAAGGTCTAAAGGGGTACAATGAGCAGTTCTTC.

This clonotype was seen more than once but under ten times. The CDR3 region has the DNA TGTGCCAGCAGCCTGATAGGGGACGCTTACAATGAGCAGTTCTTC. It yields the protein CASSLIGDAYNEQFF. This sequence joins TRBV9 and TRBJ2-1; D may correspond to TRBD1 or TRBD2 (5 bases each). Germline V gene lookup returns CDR1 SGDLS and CDR2 YYNGEE. The CDR3 is 15 residues long. Between the trimmed V and J ends, which lost 4 bases and 4 bases, there was a span of 15 bases.

The CDR3 DNA reads as TGTGCCAGCAGCGAAGGCAGAGCGGGGCCTAAGCTGGATACGCAGTATTTT. This gives the protein CASSEGRAGPKLDTQYF. The chain links TRBV7-8 to TRBJ2-3; TRBD2 matches at 7 bases. The CDR3 has 17 residues. Germline loops: CDR1 SGHVS, CDR2 FQNEAQ. Trimming took 5 bases from V and 6 from J; bases not matched to a gene: 17.

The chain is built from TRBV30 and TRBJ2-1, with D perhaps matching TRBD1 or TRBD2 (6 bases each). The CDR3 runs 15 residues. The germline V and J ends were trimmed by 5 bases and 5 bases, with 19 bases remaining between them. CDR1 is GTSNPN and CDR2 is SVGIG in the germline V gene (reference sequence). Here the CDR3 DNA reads TGTGCCTGGGCCCGGGGGCGTCTCTCGGACAATGAGCAGTTCTTC. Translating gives CAWARGRLSDNEQFF.

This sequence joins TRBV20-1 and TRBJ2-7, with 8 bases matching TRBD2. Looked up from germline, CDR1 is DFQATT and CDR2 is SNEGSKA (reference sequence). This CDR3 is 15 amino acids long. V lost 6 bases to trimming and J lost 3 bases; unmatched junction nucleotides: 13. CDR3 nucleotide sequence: TGCAGTGCCCCGAAAGGCACTAGCGGACTCTACGAGCAGTACTTC. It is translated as CSAPKGTSGLYEQYF.

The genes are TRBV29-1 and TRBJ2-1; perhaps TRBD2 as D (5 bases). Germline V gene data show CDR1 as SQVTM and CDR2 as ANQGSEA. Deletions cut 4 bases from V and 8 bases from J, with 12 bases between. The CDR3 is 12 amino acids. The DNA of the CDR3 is TGCAGCGTTGCGCCGGGGAGCGATGAGCAGTTCTTC. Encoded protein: CSVAPGSDEQFF.

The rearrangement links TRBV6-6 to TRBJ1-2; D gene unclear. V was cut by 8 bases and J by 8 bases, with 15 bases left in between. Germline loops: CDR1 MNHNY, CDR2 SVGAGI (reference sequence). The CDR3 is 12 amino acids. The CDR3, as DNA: TGTGCCAGCCGGGCGGAGCAATGGGGCTACACCTTC. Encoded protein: CASRAEQWGYTF.

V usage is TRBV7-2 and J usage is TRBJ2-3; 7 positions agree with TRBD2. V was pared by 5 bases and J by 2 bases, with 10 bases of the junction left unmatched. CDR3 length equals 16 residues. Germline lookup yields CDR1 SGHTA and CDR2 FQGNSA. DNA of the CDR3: TGTGCCAGCAGCCCACCAACCCGGGACTACACAGATACGCAGTATTTT. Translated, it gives CASSPPTRDYTDTQYF.

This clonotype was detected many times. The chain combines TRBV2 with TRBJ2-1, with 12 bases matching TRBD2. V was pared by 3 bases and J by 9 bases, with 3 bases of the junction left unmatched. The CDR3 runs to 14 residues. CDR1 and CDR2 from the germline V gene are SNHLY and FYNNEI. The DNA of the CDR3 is TGTGCCAGCAGTGAGACTAGCGGGAGTTTTGAGCAGTTCTTC. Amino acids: CASSETSGSFEQFF.

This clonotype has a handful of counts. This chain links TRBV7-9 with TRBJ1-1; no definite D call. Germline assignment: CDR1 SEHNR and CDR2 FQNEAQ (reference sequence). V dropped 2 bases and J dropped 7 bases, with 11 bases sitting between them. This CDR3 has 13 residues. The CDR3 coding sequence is TGTGCCAGCAGCTTACTCCGCTACGGTGAAGCTTTCTTT. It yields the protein CASSLLRYGEAFF.

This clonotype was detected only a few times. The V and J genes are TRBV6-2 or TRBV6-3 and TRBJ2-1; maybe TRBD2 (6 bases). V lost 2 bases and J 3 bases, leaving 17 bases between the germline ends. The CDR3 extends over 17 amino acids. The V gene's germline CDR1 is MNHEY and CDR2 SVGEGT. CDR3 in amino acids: CASSYRSTGALYNEQFF. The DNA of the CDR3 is TGTGCCAGCAGTTACCGATCAACGGGAGCCCTCTACAATGAGCAGTTCTTC.